This T cell receptor beta chain was identified during a study of T cells after yellow fever vaccination. Findings and limits, study-wide: Researchers cautioned that FACS-sorted repertoires could harbor abundant clonotypes contaminating from the bulk population. Re-detected after boosting: most primary clones, about 96% of CD4 and about 85% of CD8. Only a small proportion of the clonotypes turned up in both the CD4 and the CD8 compartments, likely arising from convergent recombination.

A process of 5'RACE template switching, which added a universal primer site and UMIs, was used to make TCR cDNA. Via MiXCR, TCRdb re-called the 5' RACE reads, giving one row per CDR3 protein. The table lists approximately 300,000 distinct CDR3 sequences, about 10% of them singletons. The ends were cut back, 4 bases at V and 1 base at J, with 17 bases in the middle. This CDR3 has 17 residues. Germline CDR1 reads SGHAT; CDR2 reads FQDESV (reference sequence). For this clonotype: Its antigen is currently unknown.

Specimen: CD4+ T cells sorted from PBMCs, collected 45 days after the yellow fever booster vaccination. The chain uses TRBV11-1 and TRBJ2-1; D might be TRBD2 (7 bases). The sequence came from a man between 18 and 29 years old who received the YFV17D yellow fever vaccine. CDR3 DNA sequence: TGTGCCAGCAGCTCCGGTGGGGCGGGGGCATCCTACAATGAGCAGTTCTTC. Its translation is CASSSGGAGASYNEQFF. Combining the CDR3 with reference TRBV11-1 and TRBJ2-1 gives the whole variable domain EAEVAQSPRYKITEKSQAVAFWCDPISGHATLYWYRQILGQGPELLVQFQDESVVDDSQLPKDRFSAERLKGVDSTLKIQPAELGDSAMYLCASSSGGAGASYNEQFFGPGTRLTVL.